This entry concerns a single TCR beta chain. Antigen unknown. Germline V lookup: CDR1 SGHRS, CDR2 YFSETQ. The trim removed 0 bases at V and 7 bases at J, leaving 7 bases unmatched. The CDR3 is 14 residues long. The entry originates in a study of T cells in localized non-small cell lung cancer. Study observations and caveats: Sequencing, confined to only one tumor region, leaves heterogeneity possible. Uninvolved adjacent lung, not tumor, had the highest T cell clonality. Median approximately 58 top-100 tumor clones were shared with paired adjacent lung.

Profiled with immunoSEQ multiplex PCR; TCRdb holds only in-frame clones, not every one. The data show roughly 5,000 clones, less than 35% seen once. This sample comprised lung tumor tissue, obtained before any cancer treatment. This rearrangement joins TRBV5-1 to TRBJ2-7; TRBD1 matches 7 bases. The receptor's source is a woman aged 40-69 years with stage II squamous cell lung carcinoma. The CDR3 nucleotides are TGCGCCAGCAGCTTGGACAGGGGTCTTGGGGAGCAGTACTTC. Translation gives CASSLDRGLGEQYF.